One and the same sample provided the 8 T cell receptor beta chains below, sequenced in a study of identical twins. TCRdb reprocessed the 5' RACE reads via MiXCR and lists one record per CDR3 protein. The sample consists of about 700,000 distinct CDR3 sequences, over 5% of them appearing once. Sequencing used naive T cells sorted from blood. Receptor source: a young man in good health.

The sample holds a few counts of this clonotype. The V call is TRBV7-6, the J call TRBJ2-1; TRBD1 matches at 7 bases. Germline assignment: CDR1 SGHVS and CDR2 FNYEAQ. The V gene end was trimmed by 1 base and the J gene end by 8 bases; junction bases not matched to a gene: 5. CDR3 length equals 14 residues. CDR3 bases: TGTGCCAGCAGCTTAGAACAGGGGAGCGATGAGCAGTTCTTC. Protein product: CASSLEQGSDEQFF.

The V and J genes are TRBV6-1 and TRBJ2-1; 7 bases agree with TRBD2. V shed 2 bases, J shed 14 bases, and the junction held 15 bases outside the gene matches. CDR1 MNHNS and CDR2 SASEGT come from the germline V gene. The CDR3 extends over 15 amino acids. In DNA, the CDR3 is TGTGCCAGCAGTGAACTCGGGACTACCTCACCTGGGGAGTTCTTC. Protein sequence: CASSELGTTSPGEFF.

This clonotype was seen a handful of times. The chain joins TRBV7-8 to TRBJ2-5, with D unresolved. The CDR3 is 16 amino acids. In germline, CDR1 is SGHVS, CDR2 FQNEAQ. V lost 5 bases and J lost 2, with 18 bases in between. The CDR3 reads CASSGSREPGQETQYF. The CDR3 DNA reads as TGTGCCAGCAGCGGATCCAGAGAGCCCGGTCAAGAGACCCAGTACTTC.

This clonotype has a count of ten or more. This chain uses TRBV28 with TRBJ2-2; 9 bases agree with TRBD2. This CDR3 spans 15 amino acids. CDR1 is MDHEN, CDR2 SYDVKM, per germline. V gave up 3 bases and J gave up 4 bases; unmatched junction bases: 3. The CDR3 DNA follows: TGTGCCAGCAGTTTTACTAGCGGGTTCACCGGGGAGCTGTTTTTT. It is translated as CASSFTSGFTGELFF.

This rearrangement joins TRBV7-9 to TRBJ2-3; 10 bases match TRBD2. The V gene end was trimmed by 5 bases and the J gene end by 6 bases; junction bases not matched to a gene: 11. Germline V CDR1 and CDR2: SEHNR, FQNEAQ (reference sequence). There are 16 residues in the CDR3. As DNA, the CDR3 is TGTGCCAGCAGCCCACGGACTAGCGGTCTTCGGGATACGCAGTATTTT. Amino acids: CASSPRTSGLRDTQYF.

In this sample, this clonotype turned up many times. The CDR3 sequence is CASSEGWTGELFF. CDR3 bases: TGTGCCAGCAGTGAAGGGTGGACCGGGGAGCTGTTTTTT. The chain has TRBV9 and TRBJ2-2; D uncertain. The V end lost 5 bases, the J end lost 5 bases, and 10 bases lay between the germline ends. The CDR3 sequence is 13 residues long. Per the germline V gene, CDR1 is SGDLS and CDR2 is YYNGEE.

This clonotype was observed a handful of times. The J gene is TRBJ2-6, the V gene TRBV9; maybe TRBD1 (6 bases). The V gene lost 0 bases and the J gene lost 0 bases, with 16 bases spanning the gap. CDR1 and CDR2 from the germline V gene are SGDLS and YYNGEE. The length of the CDR3 is 19 residues. The CDR3 reads CASSVASLTGNSGANVLTF. The DNA of the CDR3 is TGTGCCAGCAGCGTAGCCTCCTTGACAGGAAACTCTGGGGCCAACGTCCTGACTTTC.

The J gene is TRBJ1-4, the V gene TRBV6-6; D unclear. The V and J ends lost 8 bases and 8 bases respectively, with 12 bases between them. The CDR3 has 12 amino acids. Germline V gives CDR1 MNHNY, CDR2 SVGAGI (reference sequence). CDR3 loop: CASRGRREKLFF. DNA of the CDR3: TGTGCCAGCCGCGGCCGGAGAGAAAAACTGTTTTTT.